Each of the 32 T cell receptor beta chains below was sequenced from the same sample in a study of cytomegalovirus exposure and HLA in healthy donors. The PCR contained 60 Vbeta and 13 Jbeta primers. Repertoires were generated with immunoSEQ multiplex PCR, while TCRdb's copy carries only in-frame clones and drops some. The table shows about 140,000 clones, with almost 85% occurring only once. Sequencing was done on a sample of PBMCs. These receptors were collected from a middle-aged woman in good health and CMV-seronegative.

This chain connects TRBV6-6 to TRBJ1-2, with 9 bases lining up with TRBD1. V was pared by 5 bases and J by 4 bases, with 8 bases of the junction left unmatched. Germline CDR1 reads MNHNY; CDR2 reads SVGAGI (reference sequence). The CDR3 has 15 residues. CDR3 loop: CASSPGTGLSYGYTF. The CDR3 DNA follows: TGTGCCAGCAGTCCCGGGACAGGGCTTTCCTATGGCTACACCTTC.

This rearrangement joins TRBV9 to TRBJ1-4; D uncertain. The V gene's germline CDR1 is SGDLS and CDR2 YYNGEE. There are 14 residues in the CDR3. V lost 0 bases and J 4 bases, leaving 7 bases between the germline ends. The CDR3 DNA reads TGTGCCAGCAGCGTAGGCAGTGGTAATGAAAAACTGTTTTTT. This sequence encodes CASSVGSGNEKLFF.

The rearrangement links TRBV4-1 to TRBJ2-1, with unresolved D. The germline V gene encodes CDR1 MGHRA and CDR2 YSYEKL. V lost 0 bases and J lost 6, with 6 bases in between. The CDR3 is made up of 13 amino acids. CDR3 region: CASSQDYSNEQFF. In DNA form, the CDR3 reads TGCGCCAGCAGCCAAGATTATAGCAATGAGCAGTTCTTC.

This clone was recorded only once. V gene TRBV10-3 combines with J gene TRBJ2-2; 10 nucleotides match TRBD2. Germline loops: CDR1 ENHRY, CDR2 SYGVKD. This CDR3 is 15 amino acids long. Unmatched junction bases numbered 5, after V lost 9 bases and J lost 1 base. CDR3 DNA sequence: TGTGCCATTCCCAGACTAGCGGGGAACACCGGGGAGCTGTTTTTT. Translated, it gives CAIPRLAGNTGELFF.

The chain couples TRBV6-5 to TRBJ2-1; D possibly corresponds to TRBD1 (5 bases). CDR1 is MNHEY, CDR2 SVGAGI, per germline. This CDR3 has 15 residues. Trimming removed 5 bases from V and 4 bases from J, with 15 bases in between. The CDR3 nucleotides are TGTGCCAGCAGTACTCAGGGTTCTCTTTACAATGAGCAGTTCTTC. Its translation is CASSTQGSLYNEQFF.

The gene calls are TRBV6-5 and TRBJ2-7; D may be TRBD1 (5 bases). The CDR3 is 13 residues long. Germline V CDR1 and CDR2: MNHEY, SVGAGI. Trimming took 6 bases from V and 2 from J, leaving 11 bases between them. This CDR3 reads CASRLDSTYEQYF. In nucleotides, the CDR3 is TGTGCCAGCAGGCTCGACAGTACCTACGAGCAGTACTTC.

This rearrangement joins TRBV7-9 to TRBJ2-2; D is unresolved. The CDR3 loop spans 15 amino acids. Germline CDR1 is SEHNR and CDR2 is FQNEAQ (reference sequence). V gave up 4 bases and J gave up 6 bases, with 15 bases separating them. The CDR3 coding sequence is TGTGCCAGCAGCTCGCTGGCAAGTTTCTCCGGGGAGCTGTTTTTT. Its translation: CASSSLASFSGELFF.

This chain's CDR3 is CASSRFGTNHEQYF. In DNA form, the CDR3 reads TGTGCCAGCAGCCGTTTCGGGACTAACCACGAGCAGTACTTC. J is TRBJ2-7 and V is TRBV11-2, with 7 bases identical to TRBD2. In germline, CDR1 is SGHAT, CDR2 FQNNGV. With 5 bases clipped from V and 5 bases from J, the junction kept 9 bases outside the gene matches. The CDR3 has 14 amino acids.

This chain uses TRBV9 with TRBJ2-2; 8 bases match TRBD2. The CDR3 runs 17 residues. Germline V gene data show CDR1 as SGDLS and CDR2 as YYNGEE. Trimming removed 0 bases from V and 2 bases from J; junction bases left unmatched: 6. CDR3 residues: CASSVALSGSNTGELFF. DNA for the CDR3: TGTGCCAGCAGCGTAGCTTTGAGCGGGAGTAACACCGGGGAGCTGTTTTTT.

V gene TRBV7-8 combines with J gene TRBJ2-7, with TRBD2 as a possible D gene (5 bases). V lost 6 bases to trimming and J lost 3 bases, with 18 bases between them. Germline lookup yields CDR1 SGHVS and CDR2 FQNEAQ. This CDR3 contains 15 residues. CDR3 in amino acids: CASRTTGLKVYEQYF. The CDR3 DNA reads as TGTGCCAGCAGAACGACGGGGTTGAAAGTCTACGAGCAGTACTTC.

The V call is TRBV6-5, the J call TRBJ1-5; a possible D gene is TRBD1 (6 bases). V lost 5 bases and J 2 bases, leaving 10 bases between the germline ends. This CDR3 is 14 amino acids long. Germline V CDR1 and CDR2: MNHEY, SVGAGI. The CDR3 DNA reads TGTGCCAGCAGTAACGCAGGGGGCAATCAGCCCCAGCATTTT. Its translation: CASSNAGGNQPQHF.

This chain joins TRBV2 and TRBJ2-6; D gene unclear. Germline V gene lookup returns CDR1 SNHLY and CDR2 FYNNEI. V shed 4 bases and J shed 4 bases, with 11 bases lying between them. The CDR3 is made up of 15 amino acids. The CDR3 DNA reads as TGTGCCAGCAGTGGAGGTTCTCTGGGGGCCAACGTCCTGACTTTC. Amino acids: CASSGGSLGANVLTF.

With regard to this clone: The identical CDR3 is also encoded by other nucleotide sequences in the sample. The chain is built from TRBV27 and TRBJ2-7; D unresolved. The germline V and J ends were trimmed by 0 bases and 0 bases, with 6 bases remaining between them. Germline V lookup: CDR1 MNHEY, CDR2 SMNVEV (reference sequence). The length of the CDR3 is 14 residues. CDR3 residues: CASSLSWSSYEQYF. CDR3 sequence (DNA): TGTGCCAGCAGTTTATCCTGGAGCTCCTACGAGCAGTACTTC.

The gene calls are TRBV5-4 and TRBJ1-4; 9 bases map to TRBD1. The CDR3 has 16 residues. Germline CDR1 is SGHNT and CDR2 is YYREEE (reference sequence). V shed 3 bases and J 5 bases; nucleotides not matched to a gene: 8. The CDR3 DNA reads TGTGCCAGCAGCTCGGGCGCCGGGACAGGGAATGAAAAACTGTTTTTT. It encodes CASSSGAGTGNEKLFF.

This sequence joins TRBV5-6 and TRBJ1-3; TRBD1 might be the D (5 bases). V lost 4 bases, J lost 0 bases, and 8 bases lay in between. CDR1 SGHDT and CDR2 YYEEEE come from the germline V gene. The CDR3 extends over 14 amino acids. The CDR3 bases are TGTGCCAGCAGCCGCAGGGACTCTGGAAACACCATATATTTT. Translation: CASSRRDSGNTIYF. Together with reference TRBV5-6 and TRBJ1-3, the CDR3 gives the full variable domain: DAGVTQSPTHLIKTRGQQVTLRCSPKSGHDTVSWYQQALGQGPQFIFQYYEEEERQRGNFPDRFSGHQFPNYSSELNVNALLLGDSALYLCASSRRDSGNTIYFGEGSWLTVV.

This rearrangement joins TRBV28 to TRBJ1-3; D possibly corresponds to TRBD1 (5 bases). In germline, CDR1 is MDHEN, CDR2 SYDVKM. The CDR3 is made up of 14 amino acids. Trimming took off 7 bases at V and 0 bases at J, with 10 bases between the two ends. CDR3: CASTSGSSGNTIYF. The DNA for the CDR3 is TGTGCCAGCACCTCAGGGTCCTCTGGAAACACCATATATTTT.

The V and J genes are TRBV28 and TRBJ2-7; the D gene is possibly TRBD2 (6 bases). CDR1 and CDR2 (germline): MDHEN, SYDVKM. The V end was cut by 8 bases, the J end by 6 bases, with 17 bases between. The CDR3 is 13 amino acids. CDR3 loop: CASRSVGRGEQYF. In DNA, the CDR3 is TGTGCCAGCCGATCCGTCGGGAGAGGCGAGCAGTACTTC.

V usage is TRBV28 and J usage is TRBJ1-2; a weak D match, TRBD1 (5 bases). The germline V gene has CDR1 MDHEN and CDR2 SYDVKM. This CDR3 comprises 13 residues. Trimming removed 2 bases from V and 9 bases from J, with 13 bases in between. The CDR3 spells CASSLTRLDSYTF. The DNA for the CDR3 is TGTGCCAGCAGTTTAACCAGATTGGACAGCTACACCTTC.

The chain combines TRBV27 with TRBJ1-1; D not resolved. The germline V and J ends were trimmed by 2 bases and 0 bases, with 19 bases remaining between them. This CDR3 is built from 18 residues. Looked up from germline, CDR1 is MNHEY and CDR2 is SMNVEV (reference sequence). Written as DNA, the CDR3 is TGTGCCAGCAGTTTAACTCGAAACTGGGAGTCAGTGAACACTGAAGCTTTCTTT. Its protein product is CASSLTRNWESVNTEAFF.

The chain recombines TRBV7-9 with TRBJ1-3; D unresolved. Trimming removed 2 bases at V and 0 bases at J, with 14 bases between. Germline loops: CDR1 SEHNR, CDR2 FQNEAQ (reference sequence). The CDR3 is made up of 17 amino acids. The CDR3 loop is CASSLMPPGYSGNTIYF. The CDR3 coding sequence is TGTGCCAGCAGCTTAATGCCTCCGGGTTACTCTGGAAACACCATATATTTT.

V usage is TRBV6-4 and J usage is TRBJ2-1, with TRBD2 matching 10 bases. The CDR3 loop spans 17 amino acids. The V gene end was trimmed by 4 bases and the J gene end by 1 base; junction bases not matched to a gene: 7. The germline gives CDR1 MRHNA, CDR2 SNTAGT. CDR3 sequence reads: CASSALIAGGSYNEQFF. The CDR3 DNA is TGTGCCAGCAGTGCCCTCATAGCGGGAGGTTCCTACAATGAGCAGTTCTTC.

V and J are TRBV29-1 and TRBJ1-5, with D perhaps matching TRBD1 (6 bases). V dropped 4 bases and J dropped 2 bases, with 12 bases sitting between them. CDR3 size: 14 residues. Germline CDR1 is SQVTM and CDR2 is ANQGSEA. This CDR3 reads CSVGGQGGNQPQHF. The DNA of the CDR3 is TGCAGCGTTGGGGGGCAGGGAGGCAATCAGCCCCAGCATTTT.

The CDR3 region is CASEGSNQPQHF. CDR3 DNA sequence: TGTGCCAGCGAGGGTAGCAATCAGCCCCAGCATTTT. This chain joins TRBV28 and TRBJ1-5; D unresolved. Looked up from germline, CDR1 is MDHEN and CDR2 is SYDVKM. The V end was cut by 8 bases, the J end by 0 bases, with 5 bases between. This CDR3 contains 12 residues.

The chain recombines TRBV10-3 with TRBJ1-5, with a tentative D call TRBD1 (5 bases). Trimming took 0 bases from V and 7 from J, leaving 10 bases between them. The CDR3 contains 14 residues. The germline gives CDR1 ENHRY, CDR2 SYGVKD. This CDR3 reads CAISESPGWQPQHF. CDR3 nucleotide sequence: TGTGCCATCAGTGAGTCTCCAGGGTGGCAGCCCCAGCATTTT.

The chain joins TRBV19 to TRBJ1-2, with D hard to call. The CDR3 is 15 amino acids. Germline CDR1 LNHDA, CDR2 SQIVND (reference sequence). Between the trimmed V and J ends, which lost 3 bases and 0 bases, there was a span of 11 bases. This CDR3 is CASSILAIANYGYTF. The CDR3 nucleotides read TGTGCCAGTAGTATCCTAGCGATAGCTAACTATGGCTACACCTTC.

The CDR3: CASSQFARTGGVLGEQFF. CDR3 DNA sequence: TGCGCCAGCAGCCAGTTCGCCAGGACAGGGGGCGTGCTCGGTGAGCAGTTCTTC. The chain combines TRBV4-3 with TRBJ2-1, with 11 bases aligning to TRBD1. Trimming at V came to 3 bases and at J to 9 bases, leaving 16 bases not matched to a gene. Germline CDR1 and CDR2: LGHNA and YSLEER. The CDR3 consists of 18 residues.

V usage is TRBV2 and J usage is TRBJ2-7, with a weak D call TRBD2 (6 bases). The CDR3 runs 12 residues. CDR1 and CDR2 from the germline V gene are SNHLY and FYNNEI. Trimming shortened V by 7 bases and J by 6 bases, and 13 bases separated the two germline ends. CDR3 in amino acids: CASKVSGPEQYF. The CDR3 DNA reads as TGTGCCAGCAAGGTCAGCGGGCCCGAGCAGTACTTC.

The V call is TRBV10-3, the J call TRBJ1-1; 8 bases agree with TRBD1. CDR1 and CDR2 (germline): ENHRY, SYGVKD. With 2 bases clipped from V and 1 base from J, the junction kept 12 bases outside the gene matches. CDR3 size: 18 residues. CDR3 sequence: CAISEPGWDRRGNTEAFF. As DNA, the CDR3 is TGTGCCATCAGTGAGCCTGGGTGGGACAGGCGGGGGAACACTGAAGCTTTCTTT.

This clone has only one observation. V usage is TRBV7-9 and J usage is TRBJ2-1; unclear D gene. The CDR3 extends over 11 amino acids. V dropped 5 bases and J dropped 10 bases, with 9 bases sitting between them. Germline V lookup: CDR1 SEHNR, CDR2 FQNEAQ (reference sequence). The CDR3 sequence: CASSQIVEQFF. In nucleotides, the CDR3 is TGTGCCAGCAGCCAAATTGTGGAGCAGTTCTTC.

The chain carries TRBV19 and TRBJ2-5; D possibly corresponds to TRBD2 (6 bases). The CDR3 contains 17 residues. Trimming shortened V by 3 bases and J by 2 bases, and 19 bases separated the two germline ends. From germline, CDR1 is LNHDA and CDR2 SQIVND (reference sequence). The CDR3 loop reads CASSIDGRGVSQETQYF. As DNA, the CDR3 is TGTGCCAGTAGTATCGACGGGAGAGGAGTATCTCAAGAGACCCAGTACTTC.

This chain connects TRBV15 to TRBJ2-5, with D possibly TRBD1 on 6 matching bases. The V gene's germline CDR1 is LNHNV and CDR2 YYDKDF (reference sequence). The CDR3 contains 13 residues. The V and J ends lost 8 bases and 3 bases respectively, with 13 bases between them. In nucleotides, the CDR3 is TGTGCCACCGGGGGAGCAGGGGAAGAGACCCAGTACTTC. It yields the protein CATGGAGEETQYF. The complete variable domain, with remaining parts taken from reference TRBV15 and TRBJ2-5, reads DAMVIQNPRYQVTQFGKPVTLSCSQTLNHNVMYWYQQKSSQAPKLLFHYYDKDFNNEADTPDNFQSRRPNTSFCFLDIRSPGLGDTAMYLCATGGAGEETQYFGPGTRLLVL.

The chain links TRBV5-8 to TRBJ2-3; maybe TRBD2 (6 bases). Germline CDR1 reads SGHTS; CDR2 reads YDEGEE. The CDR3 runs to 13 residues. V lost 4 bases and J lost 12, with 18 bases in between. CDR3 amino acids: CASSGGDRMAQYF. The CDR3 nucleotides are TGTGCCAGCAGCGGAGGGGATAGGATGGCACAGTATTTT.